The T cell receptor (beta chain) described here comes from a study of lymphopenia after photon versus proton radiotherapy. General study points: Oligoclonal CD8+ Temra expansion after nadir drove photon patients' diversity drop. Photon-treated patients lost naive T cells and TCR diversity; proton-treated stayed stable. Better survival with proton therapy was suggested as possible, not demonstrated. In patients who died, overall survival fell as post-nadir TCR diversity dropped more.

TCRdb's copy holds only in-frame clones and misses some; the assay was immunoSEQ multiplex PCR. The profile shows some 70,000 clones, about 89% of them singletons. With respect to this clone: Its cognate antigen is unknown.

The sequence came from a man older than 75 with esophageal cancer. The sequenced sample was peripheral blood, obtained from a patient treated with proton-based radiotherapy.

The CDR3 DNA follows: TGTGCCAGCAGCTTAGGGGTCTCTGGCTACACCTTC. Its protein is CASSLGVSGYTF. The chain joins TRBV7-2 to TRBJ1-2; D remains unclear. CDR1 and CDR2 (germline): SGHTA, FQGNSA. V lost 1 base to trimming and J lost 7 bases, with 7 bases between them. The CDR3 runs to 12 residues.